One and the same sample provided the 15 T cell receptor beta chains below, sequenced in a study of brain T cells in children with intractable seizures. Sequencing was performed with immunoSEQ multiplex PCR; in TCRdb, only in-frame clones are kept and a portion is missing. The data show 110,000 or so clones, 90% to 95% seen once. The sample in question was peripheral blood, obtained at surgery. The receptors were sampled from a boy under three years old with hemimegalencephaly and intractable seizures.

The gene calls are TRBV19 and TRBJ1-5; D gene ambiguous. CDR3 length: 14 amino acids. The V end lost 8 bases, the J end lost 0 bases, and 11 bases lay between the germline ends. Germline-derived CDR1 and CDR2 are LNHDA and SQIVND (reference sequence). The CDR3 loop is CASRLGYSNQPQHF. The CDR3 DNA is TGTGCCAGTCGGTTGGGGTATAGCAATCAGCCCCAGCATTTT.

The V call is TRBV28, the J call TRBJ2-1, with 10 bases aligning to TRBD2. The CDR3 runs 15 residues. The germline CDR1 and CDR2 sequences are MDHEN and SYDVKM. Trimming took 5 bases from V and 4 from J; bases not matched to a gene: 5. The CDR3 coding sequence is TGTGCCAGCAGTCCTGGACTAGCGGCTTACAATGAGCAGTTCTTC. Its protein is CASSPGLAAYNEQFF.

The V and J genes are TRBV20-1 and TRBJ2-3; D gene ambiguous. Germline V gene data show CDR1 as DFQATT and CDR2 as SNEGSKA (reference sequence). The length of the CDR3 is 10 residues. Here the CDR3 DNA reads TGCAGCTCTAGCACAGATACGCAGTATTTT. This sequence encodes CSSSTDTQYF.

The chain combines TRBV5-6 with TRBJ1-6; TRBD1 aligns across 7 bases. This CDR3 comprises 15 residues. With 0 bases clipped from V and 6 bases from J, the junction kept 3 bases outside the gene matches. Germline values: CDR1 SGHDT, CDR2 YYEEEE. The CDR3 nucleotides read TGTGCCAGCAGCTTGGGGCAGGGGGGTAATTCACCCCTCCACTTT. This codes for CASSLGQGGNSPLHF.

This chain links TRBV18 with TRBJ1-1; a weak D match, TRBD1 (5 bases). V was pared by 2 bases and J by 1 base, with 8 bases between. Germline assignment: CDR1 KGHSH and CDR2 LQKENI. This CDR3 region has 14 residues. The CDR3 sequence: CASSPGTGNTEAFF. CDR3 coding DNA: TGTGCCAGCTCACCAGGGACTGGGAACACTGAAGCTTTCTTT.

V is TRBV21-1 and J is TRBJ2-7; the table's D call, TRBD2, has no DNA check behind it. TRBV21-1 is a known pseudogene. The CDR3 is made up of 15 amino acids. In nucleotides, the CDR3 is TGTGCCAGCAGCAACGGGACTCCCGGGGCAGCCGAGCAGTACTTC. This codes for CASSNGTPGAAEQYF.

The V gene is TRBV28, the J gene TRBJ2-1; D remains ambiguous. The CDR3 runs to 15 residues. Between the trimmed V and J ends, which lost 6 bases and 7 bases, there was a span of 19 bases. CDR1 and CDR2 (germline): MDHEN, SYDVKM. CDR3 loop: CASSLPGSRRNEQFF. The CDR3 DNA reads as TGTGCCAGCAGCCTCCCCGGGTCCCGTAGGAATGAGCAGTTCTTC.

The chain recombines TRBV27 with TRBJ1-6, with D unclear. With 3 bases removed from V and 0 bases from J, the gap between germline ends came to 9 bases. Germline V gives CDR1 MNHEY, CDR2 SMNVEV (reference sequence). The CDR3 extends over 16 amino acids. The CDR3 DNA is TGTGCCAGCAGTTTTGCGGGAGACTCCTATAATTCACCCCTCCACTTT. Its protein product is CASSFAGDSYNSPLHF.

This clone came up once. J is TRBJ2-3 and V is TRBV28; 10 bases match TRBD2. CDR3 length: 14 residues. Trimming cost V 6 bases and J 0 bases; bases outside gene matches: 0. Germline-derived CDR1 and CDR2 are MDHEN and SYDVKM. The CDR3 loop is CASRTSGSTDTQYF. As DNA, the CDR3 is TGTGCCAGCAGGACTAGCGGGAGCACAGATACGCAGTATTTT. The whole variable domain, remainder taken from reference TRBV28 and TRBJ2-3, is DVKVTQSSRYLVKRTGEKVFLECVQDMDHENMFWYRQDPGLGLRLIYFSYDVKMKEKGDIPEGYSVSREKKERFSLILESASTNQTSMYLCASRTSGSTDTQYFGPGTRLTVL.

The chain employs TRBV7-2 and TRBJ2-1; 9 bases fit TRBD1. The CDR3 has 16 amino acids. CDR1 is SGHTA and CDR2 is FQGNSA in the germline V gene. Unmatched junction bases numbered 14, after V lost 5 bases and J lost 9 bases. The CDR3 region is CASSPTDRGMVSEQFF. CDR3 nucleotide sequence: TGTGCCAGCAGCCCAACGGACAGGGGAATGGTAAGTGAGCAGTTCTTC.

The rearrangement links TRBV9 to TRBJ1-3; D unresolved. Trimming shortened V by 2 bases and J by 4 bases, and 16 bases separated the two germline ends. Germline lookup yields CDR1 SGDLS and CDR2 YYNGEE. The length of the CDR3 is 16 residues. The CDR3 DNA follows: TGTGCCAGCAGCGTTGGAATTGTAGGGCCCGGAAACACCATATATTTT. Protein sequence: CASSVGIVGPGNTIYF.

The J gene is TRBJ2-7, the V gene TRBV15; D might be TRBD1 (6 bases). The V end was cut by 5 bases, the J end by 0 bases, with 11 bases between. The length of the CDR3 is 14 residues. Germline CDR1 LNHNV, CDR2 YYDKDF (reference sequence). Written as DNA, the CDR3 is TGTGCCACCAGCCATGGGGGCTCCTCCTACGAGCAGTACTTC. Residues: CATSHGGSSYEQYF.

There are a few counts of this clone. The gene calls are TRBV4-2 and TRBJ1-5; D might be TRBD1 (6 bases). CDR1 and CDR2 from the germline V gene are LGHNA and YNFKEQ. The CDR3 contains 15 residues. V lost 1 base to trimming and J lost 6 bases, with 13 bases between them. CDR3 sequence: CASSQGVAGAQPQHF. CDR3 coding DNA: TGTGCCAGCAGCCAAGGGGTGGCAGGGGCTCAGCCCCAGCATTTT.

CDR3 protein: CASSIQGAQINEAFF. In DNA form, the CDR3 reads TGTGCCAGCAGCATACAGGGGGCCCAGATCAATGAAGCTTTCTTT. The chain combines TRBV6-5 with TRBJ1-1, with TRBD1 matching 9 bases. The CDR3 is 15 residues long. Germline V gene lookup returns CDR1 MNHEY and CDR2 SVGAGI. J lost 7 bases, V lost 6 bases, and 12 bases had no gene match.

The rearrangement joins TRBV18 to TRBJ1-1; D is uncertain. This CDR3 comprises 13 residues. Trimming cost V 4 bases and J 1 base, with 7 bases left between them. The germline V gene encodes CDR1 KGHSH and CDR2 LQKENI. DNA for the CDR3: TGTGCCAGCTCACGGGAGGGGAACACTGAAGCTTTCTTT. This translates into CASSREGNTEAFF.